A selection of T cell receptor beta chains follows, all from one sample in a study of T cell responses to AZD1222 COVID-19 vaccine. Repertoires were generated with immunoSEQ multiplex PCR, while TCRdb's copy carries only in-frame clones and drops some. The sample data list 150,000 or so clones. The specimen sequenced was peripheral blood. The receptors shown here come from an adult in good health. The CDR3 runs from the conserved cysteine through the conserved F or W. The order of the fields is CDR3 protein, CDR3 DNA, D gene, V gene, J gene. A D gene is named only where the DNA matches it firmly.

cdr3_aa: CASSAPGQGPNSPLHF
cdr3_nt: TGTGCCAGCAGCGCGCCCGGACAGGGACCTAATTCACCCCTCCACTTT
d_call: TRBD1
v_call: TRBV11-3
j_call: TRBJ1-6

cdr3_aa: CATSEDGDKETQYF
cdr3_nt: TGTGCCACCAGTGAGGATGGGGATAAAGAGACCCAGTACTTC
d_call: NA
v_call: TRBV24-1
j_call: TRBJ2-5

cdr3_aa: CASTLRDREDNSPLHF
cdr3_nt: TGTGCCAGCACCCTTCGGGACAGGGAGGATAATTCACCCCTCCACTTT
d_call: NA
v_call: TRBV21-1
j_call: TRBJ1-6

cdr3_aa: CASSAKTGLNNSPLHF
cdr3_nt: TGTGCCAGCAGTGCCAAGACAGGGCTGAATAATTCACCCCTCCACTTT
d_call: TRBD1
v_call: TRBV6-1
j_call: TRBJ1-6

cdr3_aa: CASSLITGTTDTQYF
cdr3_nt: TGTGCCAGCAGCTTGATTACAGGGACCACAGATACGCAGTATTTT
d_call: NA
v_call: TRBV5-5
j_call: TRBJ2-3

cdr3_aa: CASSPSRVNQPQHF
cdr3_nt: TGTGCCAGCTCACCTTCAAGGGTCAATCAGCCCCAGCATTTT
d_call: NA
v_call: TRBV18
j_call: TRBJ1-5

cdr3_aa: CASSSVKFGNEKLFF
cdr3_nt: TGTGCCAGCAGCTCTGTCAAATTCGGGAATGAAAAACTGTTTTTT
d_call: NA
v_call: TRBV7-8
j_call: TRBJ1-4

cdr3_aa: CSVRDRGPGNTIYF
cdr3_nt: TGCAGCGTAAGGGACAGGGGCCCGGGAAACACCATATATTTT
d_call: TRBD1
v_call: TRBV29-1
j_call: TRBJ1-3

cdr3_aa: CASTPHQGIDQPQHF
cdr3_nt: TGTGCCAGCACCCCACACCAGGGTATCGATCAGCCCCAGCATTTT
d_call: NA
v_call: TRBV6-2/TRBV6-3
j_call: TRBJ1-5

cdr3_aa: CASSYLAGGLNTEAFF
cdr3_nt: TGTGCCAGCAGTTACTTGGCCGGAGGGTTGAACACTGAAGCTTTCTTT
d_call: NA
v_call: TRBV6-2/TRBV6-3
j_call: TRBJ1-1

cdr3_aa: CASSADRGQVLETQYF
cdr3_nt: TGTGCCAGCAGCGCGGACAGGGGTCAGGTGTTGGAGACCCAGTACTTC
d_call: TRBD1
v_call: TRBV5-4
j_call: TRBJ2-5

cdr3_aa: CSARTGAGYTF
cdr3_nt: TGCAGTGCTAGAACAGGGGCTGGCTACACCTTC
d_call: TRBD1
v_call: TRBV20-1
j_call: TRBJ1-2

cdr3_aa: CASSAGTSVNEQFF
cdr3_nt: TGTGCCAGCAGCGCCGGGACTAGCGTAAATGAGCAGTTCTTC
d_call: TRBD2
v_call: TRBV9
j_call: TRBJ2-1

cdr3_aa: CAWSQGPYSNQPQHF
cdr3_nt: TGTGCCTGGAGTCAGGGGCCATATAGCAATCAGCCCCAGCATTTT
d_call: NA
v_call: TRBV30
j_call: TRBJ1-5

cdr3_aa: CASSYGGPHYNEQFF
cdr3_nt: TGTGCCAGCAGTTACGGGGGTCCCCACTACAATGAGCAGTTCTTC
d_call: NA
v_call: TRBV6-5
j_call: TRBJ2-1

cdr3_aa: CASSQDGVGGRNGYTF
cdr3_nt: TGTGCCAGCAGCCAAGATGGGGTAGGGGGCAGAAATGGCTACACCTTC
d_call: TRBD1
v_call: TRBV3-1/TRBV3-2
j_call: TRBJ1-2

cdr3_aa: CATHPGDSNQPQHF
cdr3_nt: TGTGCCACGCATCCGGGTGATAGCAATCAGCCCCAGCATTTT
d_call: NA
v_call: TRBV24-1
j_call: TRBJ1-5

cdr3_aa: CASSPGLIDTGELFF
cdr3_nt: TGTGCCAGCAGCCCAGGACTAATTGACACCGGGGAGCTGTTTTTT
d_call: NA
v_call: TRBV7-7
j_call: TRBJ2-2

cdr3_aa: CASSYGDGVNTEAFF
cdr3_nt: TGTGCCAGCAGTTACGGGGACGGAGTGAACACTGAAGCTTTCTTT
d_call: NA
v_call: TRBV6-5
j_call: TRBJ1-1

cdr3_aa: CASSSSQGEAFF
cdr3_nt: TGTGCCAGCAGCTCTTCACAGGGGGAAGCTTTCTTT
d_call: TRBD1
v_call: TRBV11-2
j_call: TRBJ1-1

cdr3_aa: CASSVGQGYYEQYF
cdr3_nt: TGCGCCAGCAGCGTGGGACAGGGATATTACGAGCAGTACTTC
d_call: TRBD1
v_call: TRBV5-1
j_call: TRBJ2-7

cdr3_aa: CAWSTGMNTEAFF
cdr3_nt: TGTGCCTGGAGTACGGGGATGAACACTGAAGCTTTCTTT
d_call: NA
v_call: TRBV30
j_call: TRBJ1-1

cdr3_aa: CASSPQGVERFF
cdr3_nt: TGTGCCAGCAGTCCCCAGGGGGTAGAGCGGTTCTTC
d_call: TRBD1
v_call: TRBV6-2/TRBV6-3
j_call: TRBJ2-1

cdr3_aa: CASSPEGGAYEQYF
cdr3_nt: TGTGCCAGCAGCCCGGAGGGGGGGGCCTACGAGCAGTACTTC
d_call: NA
v_call: TRBV5-4
j_call: TRBJ2-7

cdr3_aa: CATSDSAAAGANVLTF
cdr3_nt: TGTGCCACCAGTGATTCGGCGGCCGCTGGGGCCAACGTCCTGACTTTC
d_call: NA
v_call: TRBV24-1
j_call: TRBJ2-6

cdr3_aa: CASSSQLRGAEAFF
cdr3_nt: TGTGCCAGCAGCTCTCAGCTACGGGGCGCTGAAGCTTTCTTT
d_call: NA
v_call: TRBV7-8
j_call: TRBJ1-1

cdr3_aa: CASSADRYTEAFF
cdr3_nt: TGTGCCAGCAGCGCAGACAGATACACTGAAGCTTTCTTT
d_call: NA
v_call: TRBV13
j_call: TRBJ1-1

cdr3_aa: CASRALDRVDGYTF
cdr3_nt: TGTGCCAGCAGAGCTCTGGACAGGGTGGATGGCTACACCTTC
d_call: TRBD1
v_call: TRBV27
j_call: TRBJ1-2

cdr3_aa: CATSDSATGSSYNEQFF
cdr3_nt: TGTGCCACCAGTGATTCGGCGACAGGGAGCTCCTACAATGAGCAGTTCTTC
d_call: TRBD1
v_call: TRBV24-1
j_call: TRBJ2-1

cdr3_aa: CASSLTTSSPLHF
cdr3_nt: TGTGCCAGCAGTCTAACGACAAGTTCACCCCTCCACTTT
d_call: NA
v_call: TRBV7-2
j_call: TRBJ1-6

cdr3_aa: CASSLPPDGNTIYF
cdr3_nt: TGTGCCAGTAGTCTACCCCCGGATGGAAACACCATATATTTT
d_call: NA
v_call: TRBV19
j_call: TRBJ1-3

cdr3_aa: CASSVPSGGLNYNEQFF
cdr3_nt: TGTGCCAGCAGCGTCCCTAGCGGGGGGCTAAACTACAATGAGCAGTTCTTC
d_call: TRBD2
v_call: TRBV7-2
j_call: TRBJ2-1

cdr3_aa: CASSYSGQINSPLHF
cdr3_nt: TGTGCCAGCAGTTACTCTGGTCAGATTAATTCACCCCTCCACTTT
d_call: NA
v_call: TRBV6-5
j_call: TRBJ1-6

cdr3_aa: CASSDGGAYNEQFF
cdr3_nt: TGTGCCAGCAGTGACGGGGGGGCCTACAATGAGCAGTTCTTC
d_call: TRBD2
v_call: TRBV25-1
j_call: TRBJ2-1

cdr3_aa: CASSLATAGGGQETQYF
cdr3_nt: TGTGCCAGCAGCTTAGCGACAGCGGGGGGCGGTCAAGAGACCCAGTACTTC
d_call: TRBD2
v_call: TRBV7-2
j_call: TRBJ2-5

cdr3_aa: CASRSGGTWNEQFF
cdr3_nt: TGTGCCAGCAGATCGGGGGGAACCTGGAATGAGCAGTTCTTC
d_call: TRBD2
v_call: TRBV28
j_call: TRBJ2-1

cdr3_aa: CASKPAGGLNQPQHF
cdr3_nt: TGTGCCAGCAAACCCGCAGGGGGCCTCAATCAGCCCCAGCATTTT
d_call: TRBD1
v_call: TRBV28
j_call: TRBJ1-5

cdr3_aa: CASSPSAGVQPQHF
cdr3_nt: TGTGCCAGCTCACCTTCGGCTGGAGTTCAGCCCCAGCATTTT
d_call: NA
v_call: TRBV18
j_call: TRBJ1-5

cdr3_aa: CASSIGGHGTEAFF
cdr3_nt: TGTGCCAGTAGTATAGGGGGGCACGGCACTGAAGCTTTCTTT
d_call: NA
v_call: TRBV19
j_call: TRBJ1-1

cdr3_aa: CASSLFRGGDTEAFF
cdr3_nt: TGTGCCAGCAGTTTATTTCGGGGGGGGGACACTGAAGCTTTCTTT
d_call: NA
v_call: TRBV28
j_call: TRBJ1-1

cdr3_aa: CASSKYGTGHEANVLTF
cdr3_nt: TGTGCCAGCAGTAAATACGGGACAGGGCATGAGGCCAACGTCCTGACTTTC
d_call: TRBD1
v_call: TRBV28
j_call: TRBJ2-6

cdr3_aa: CAWSAPWAHEAFF
cdr3_nt: TGTGCCTGGAGTGCCCCCTGGGCCCATGAAGCTTTCTTT
d_call: NA
v_call: TRBV30
j_call: TRBJ1-1

cdr3_aa: CAWSVRGWDTSYEQYF
cdr3_nt: TGTGCCTGGAGTGTAAGGGGCTGGGACACGTCCTACGAGCAGTACTTC
d_call: NA
v_call: TRBV30
j_call: TRBJ2-7

cdr3_aa: CASSLRPGNYGYTF
cdr3_nt: TGTGCCAGCAGTCTGAGGCCAGGGAACTATGGCTACACCTTC
d_call: NA
v_call: TRBV28
j_call: TRBJ1-2

cdr3_aa: CASRDGGVNTEAFF
cdr3_nt: TGCGCCAGCAGAGATGGGGGGGTGAACACTGAAGCTTTCTTT
d_call: NA
v_call: TRBV10-2
j_call: TRBJ1-1

cdr3_aa: CASSDGAGGRDEQFF
cdr3_nt: TGTGCCAGCAGTGATGGAGCGGGGGGGAGGGATGAGCAGTTCTTC
d_call: TRBD2
v_call: TRBV6-1
j_call: TRBJ2-1

cdr3_aa: CASRVGTGSNQPQHF
cdr3_nt: TGTGCCAGCAGAGTCGGGACAGGTAGCAATCAGCCCCAGCATTTT
d_call: TRBD1
v_call: TRBV2
j_call: TRBJ1-5

cdr3_aa: CASSPSGGTGDEKLFF
cdr3_nt: TGTGCCAGCAGCCCCTCGGGAGGGACCGGGGATGAAAAACTGTTTTTT
d_call: NA
v_call: TRBV16
j_call: TRBJ1-4

cdr3_aa: CATRGKPGQGVRSNQPQHF
cdr3_nt: TGTGCCACCAGGGGGAAACCGGGACAGGGGGTAAGGAGCAATCAGCCCCAGCATTTT
d_call: TRBD1
v_call: TRBV15
j_call: TRBJ1-5

cdr3_aa: CASSYSLGPNEKLFF
cdr3_nt: TGTGCCAGCAGTTACTCGTTGGGCCCTAATGAAAAACTGTTTTTT
d_call: NA
v_call: TRBV6-2/TRBV6-3
j_call: TRBJ1-4

cdr3_aa: CASSLDRVNTEAFF
cdr3_nt: TGCGCCAGCAGCTTGGACAGGGTGAATACTGAAGCTTTCTTT
d_call: NA
v_call: TRBV5-1
j_call: TRBJ1-1

cdr3_aa: CAWSGDRANTEAFF
cdr3_nt: TGTGCCTGGAGTGGGGACAGGGCGAACACTGAAGCTTTCTTT
d_call: TRBD1
v_call: TRBV30
j_call: TRBJ1-1

cdr3_aa: CASSRLEGRNQPQHF
cdr3_nt: TGTGCCAGCTCCCGTCTTGAAGGTAGGAATCAGCCCCAGCATTTT
d_call: NA
v_call: TRBV18
j_call: TRBJ1-5

cdr3_aa: CASSPAGFYNEQFF
cdr3_nt: TGCGCCAGCAGTCCAGCGGGCTTTTACAATGAGCAGTTCTTC
d_call: NA
v_call: TRBV10-1
j_call: TRBJ2-1

cdr3_aa: CATSRGTGTGSSVYGYTF
cdr3_nt: TGTGCCACCAGCAGAGGGACCGGGACAGGATCATCAGTGTATGGCTACACCTTC
d_call: TRBD1
v_call: TRBV15
j_call: TRBJ1-2